The 18 T cell receptor beta chains given below trace back to one sample, sequenced in a study of T cells in Graves' hyperthyroidism and ophthalmopathy. Using RNA transcripts as the source, TCR beta CDR3 regions were amplified. First-round RT-PCR targeting the TCR CDR3 was performed with the HTBI primer set. One entry per CDR3 protein, called by TCRdb with MiXCR from the multiplex PCR reads. This sample has more than 350,000 distinct CDR3 sequences, with about 15% found just once. Material: blood. The receptors were sampled from a woman aged 25-40 years with Graves' hyperthyroidism.

This clonotype showed up many times. The chain is built from TRBV11-2 and TRBJ1-2, with a weak D call TRBD1 (6 bases). The germline V gene has CDR1 SGHAT and CDR2 FQNNGV. The CDR3 has 15 amino acids. With 5 bases removed from V and 6 bases from J, the gap between germline ends came to 19 bases. CDR3 DNA sequence: TGTGCCAGCAGCCCAGGGTTAAGGGACAATCATGGCTACACCTTC. Translation: CASSPGLRDNHGYTF.

The CDR3 sequence: CASSVEPGAQGTEAFF. DNA of the CDR3: TGTGCCAGCAGCGTAGAGCCGGGGGCGCAGGGCACTGAAGCTTTCTTT. This chain joins TRBV9 and TRBJ1-1; D is perhaps TRBD1 (6 bases). CDR1 SGDLS and CDR2 YYNGEE come from the germline V gene. Trimming removed 0 bases at V and 4 bases at J, with 16 bases between. The CDR3 is made up of 16 amino acids.

This clonotype was counted ten times or more. This chain joins TRBV2 and TRBJ1-1; D perhaps matches TRBD1 (5 bases). The V gene's germline CDR1 is SNHLY and CDR2 FYNNEI. The CDR3 length is 14 residues. Trimming shortened V by 3 bases and J by 0 bases, and 8 bases separated the two germline ends. The CDR3 region is CASSDGRVNTEAFF. In DNA, the CDR3 is TGTGCCAGCAGTGACGGCAGGGTGAACACTGAAGCTTTCTTT.

There are a few counts of this clonotype. This rearrangement joins TRBV13 to TRBJ2-1; possible D gene TRBD2, 6 bases. Trimming shortened V by 10 bases and J by 5 bases, and 18 bases separated the two germline ends. The CDR3 is 14 residues long. Germline CDR1 PRHDT, CDR2 FYEKMQ (reference sequence). The CDR3 loop is CATVGLSQNNEQFF. CDR3 bases: TGTGCCACCGTTGGACTATCTCAAAACAATGAGCAGTTCTTC.

This clonotype was seen repeatedly, ten times or more. V and J are TRBV3-1 and TRBJ2-7, with D unresolved. This CDR3 region has 13 residues. Germline V gene sequence: CDR1 LGHDT, CDR2 YNNKEL (reference sequence). V lost 1 base and J 4 bases, leaving 8 bases between the germline ends. CDR3 residues: CASSQGKEYEQYF. CDR3 sequence (DNA): TGTGCCAGCAGCCAAGGGAAGGAGTACGAGCAGTACTTC.

J is TRBJ1-2 and V is TRBV6-1; TRBD1 might be the D (6 bases). V lost 6 bases and J 7 bases, leaving 12 bases between the germline ends. Germline V gives CDR1 MNHNS, CDR2 SASEGT. The length of the CDR3 is 12 residues. CDR3 coding DNA: TGTGCCAGCAGCCCCCGGGGGCTTGGCTACACCTTC. Translating it yields CASSPRGLGYTF.

This clonotype has a handful of counts. The V gene is TRBV6-1, the J gene TRBJ2-1; 8 bases are a match to TRBD1. V gave up 7 bases and J gave up 9 bases; unmatched junction bases: 11. Germline CDR1 is MNHNS and CDR2 is SASEGT. CDR3 length: 14 amino acids. The CDR3 coding sequence is TGTGCCAGCATAGACAGCAGGGGGCCGAGTGAGCAGTTCTTC. Residues: CASIDSRGPSEQFF.

In its sample, this clonotype was seen many times. The chain carries TRBV27 and TRBJ2-3; 7 bases match TRBD1. The CDR3 has 14 residues. J lost 4 bases, V lost 8 bases, and 9 bases had no gene match. CDR1 and CDR2 from the germline V gene are MNHEY and SMNVEV (reference sequence). CDR3 residues: CASRRQGLPDTQYF. The CDR3 DNA follows: TGTGCCAGCCGTCGACAGGGATTGCCAGATACGCAGTATTTT.

In DNA, the CDR3 is TGCAGTGCTAGAGGGTACCAAGAGACCCAGTACTTC. Residues: CSARGYQETQYF. The genes are TRBV20-1 and TRBJ2-5, with D hard to call. Germline-derived CDR1 and CDR2 are DFQATT and SNEGSKA (reference sequence). This CDR3 is 12 amino acids long. The germline V and J ends were trimmed by 1 base and 0 bases, with 3 bases remaining between them.

This clonotype turned up a few times. This sequence joins TRBV19 and TRBJ2-1; 12 nucleotides agree with TRBD2. The CDR3 sequence is 16 residues long. The V segment lost 5 bases and the J segment 7 bases; nucleotides outside the gene matches: 9. Germline V CDR1 and CDR2: LNHDA, SQIVND (reference sequence). CDR3 in DNA: TGTGCCAGTAGTTCCCCTGGACTAGCGGGGCGAAATGAGCAGTTCTTC. This gives the protein CASSSPGLAGRNEQFF.

This clonotype was observed a handful of times. The chain recombines TRBV29-1 with TRBJ2-3; perhaps TRBD2 as D (5 bases). Trimming took off 4 bases at V and 2 bases at J, with 7 bases between the two ends. The CDR3 is 12 residues long. The V gene's germline CDR1 is SQVTM and CDR2 ANQGSEA. The CDR3, as DNA: TGCAGCGTTGGGGAGAACACAGATACGCAGTATTTT. As protein: CSVGENTDTQYF.

Note on this clonotype: A much larger clone is a single base away; this may be a read error. This sequence joins TRBV2 and TRBJ2-7, with D possibly being TRBD1 (6 bases). Germline V gene data show CDR1 as SNHLY and CDR2 as FYNNEI. V was cut by 7 bases and J by 4 bases, with 11 bases left in between. The length of the CDR3 is 12 residues. The CDR3 loop reads CASTSRGYEQYF. CDR3 in DNA: TGTGCCAGCACAAGCAGGGGTTACGAGCAGTACTTC.

The chain combines TRBV20-1 with TRBJ2-2, with TRBD2 matching 9 bases. J lost 16 bases, V lost 6 bases, and 24 bases had no gene match. Germline values: CDR1 DFQATT, CDR2 SNEGSKA (reference sequence). This CDR3 contains 16 residues. The CDR3 is CSAPAPGTSYRGRSFF. The CDR3 DNA reads as TGCAGTGCCCCCGCTCCCGGGACTAGCTACCGGGGAAGGTCGTTTTTT.

This clonotype was seen a few times. This chain connects TRBV12-3 or TRBV12-4 to TRBJ1-6; D unresolved. Trimming shortened V by 2 bases and J by 13 bases, and 12 bases separated the two germline ends. CDR3 length: 13 amino acids. CDR3 loop: CASSLKLNGPLHF. The CDR3, as DNA: TGTGCCAGCAGTTTAAAGTTAAACGGTCCCCTCCACTTT.

DNA for the CDR3: TGTGCCAGCTCACAACCGGGACAGAGCTCCTACGAGCAGTACTTC. Its translation is CASSQPGQSSYEQYF. The J gene is TRBJ2-7, the V gene TRBV18; TRBD1 agrees at 7 bases. The CDR3 length is 15 residues. After removal of 4 bases from V and 0 bases from J, the junction contained 6 bases not matched to a gene. Germline V gene lookup returns CDR1 KGHSH and CDR2 LQKENI.

The rearrangement links TRBV7-9 to TRBJ2-7; 10 positions agree with TRBD2. The ends lost 5 bases at V and 11 bases at J; junction bases unmatched: 18. Per germline, CDR1 SEHNR and CDR2 FQNEAQ (reference sequence). The CDR3 extends over 16 amino acids. The CDR3 here is CASSPSTSGTWDEEYF. For the CDR3, the DNA is TGTGCCAGCAGCCCAAGTACTAGCGGGACTTGGGATGAGGAGTACTTC.

The V gene is TRBV20-1, the J gene TRBJ2-7; D may correspond to TRBD1 or TRBD2 (5 bases each). The CDR3 extends over 15 amino acids. Germline V gene sequence: CDR1 DFQATT, CDR2 SNEGSKA (reference sequence). The V and J ends lost 1 base and 0 bases respectively, with 13 bases between them. In DNA, the CDR3 is TGCAGTGCTAGAGGCCCCCGGGACGCCTCCTACGAGCAGTACTTC. Amino acids: CSARGPRDASYEQYF.

This clonotype occurred a few times. The chain joins TRBV13 to TRBJ2-7; the D gene is possibly TRBD2 (6 bases). The CDR3 runs 14 residues. Deletions cut 2 bases from V and 3 bases from J, with 11 bases between. The germline V gene encodes CDR1 PRHDT and CDR2 FYEKMQ (reference sequence). The CDR3: CASSLNGGVYEQYF. The CDR3 nucleotides are TGTGCCAGCAGCTTAAACGGGGGTGTCTACGAGCAGTACTTC.